This TCR beta chain was profiled in a study of early T cells in non-severe SARS-CoV-2 infection. Across the whole study: From unsorted whole blood, bulk RNA was sequenced, and the chains remained unpaired.

Individual cDNA molecules were tagged with unique molecular identifiers, the study reported. TCRdb re-derived calls from the 5' RACE reads in MiXCR, one entry per CDR3 protein. The repertoire consists of approximately 70,000 distinct CDR3 sequences, with about 5% occurring once and the leading ten covering 7.3%. A few counts support this clonotype. The target antigen is unknown. Study conclusions and caveats: There was a bias toward anti-spike CD8 responses in VDJdb matching, which missed private and CD4 specificities.

The CDR3 has 15 amino acids. Trimming took 4 bases from V and 3 from J; bases not matched to a gene: 6. Germline V gene data show CDR1 as SGHRS and CDR2 as YFSETQ. The TCR originated in an adult who was a healthcare worker with PCR-confirmed SARS-CoV-2 infection or an uninfected control (not recorded which). The chain carries TRBV5-1 and TRBJ2-4; 8 bases agree with TRBD1. The starting material was whole blood, obtained at baseline. The CDR3 is CASSAGQGDKNIQYF. In DNA, the CDR3 is TGCGCCAGCAGCGCCGGACAGGGCGACAAAAACATTCAGTACTTC. The full variable domain, rest sourced from reference TRBV5-1 and TRBJ2-4, is KAGVTQTPRYLIKTRGQQVTLSCSPISGHRSVSWYQQTPGQGLQFLFEYFSETQRNKGNFPGRFSGRQFSNSRSEMNVSTLELGDSALYLCASSAGQGDKNIQYFGAGTRLSVL.